A single sample gave rise to the 25 T cell receptor beta chains below, sequenced in a study of CD8 T cells in ankylosing spondylitis. TCRdb re-derived calls from the 5' RACE reads in MiXCR, one entry per CDR3 protein. The table lists some 100,000 distinct CDR3 sequences, roughly 8.3% of them singletons. Sequences were obtained from blood, either unsorted or a sorted T cell fraction (not recorded which). Receptor source: a male donor with ankylosing spondylitis or in good health (not recorded which).

This clonotype was seen at least ten times. This chain uses TRBV5-1 with TRBJ2-1; D is ambiguous. Trimming took 4 bases from V and 5 from J, leaving 16 bases between them. CDR3 length: 15 amino acids. Germline V gene lookup returns CDR1 SGHRS and CDR2 YFSETQ. The CDR3 loop is CASSLIQVPNNEQFF. The CDR3 DNA follows: TGCGCCAGCAGCCTAATTCAGGTCCCGAACAATGAGCAGTTCTTC.

This clonotype was seen at least ten times. The rearrangement joins TRBV12-3 or TRBV12-4 to TRBJ1-6, with 9 bases aligning to TRBD1. The V and J ends lost 5 bases and 8 bases, in that order; junction bases with no gene match: 7. The CDR3 has 15 amino acids. The DNA of the CDR3 is TGTGCCAGCAGTAAAGCCGGGACAGGGTATTCACCCCTCCACTTT. It encodes CASSKAGTGYSPLHF.

This clonotype has at least ten counts. This chain uses TRBV6-6 with TRBJ2-7; D is undetermined. V lost 2 bases, J lost 5 bases, and 10 bases lay in between. This CDR3 is built from 13 residues. Per the germline V gene, CDR1 is MNHNY and CDR2 is SVGAGI (reference sequence). The CDR3 DNA reads as TGTGCCAGCAGTTACCATTCAGGAGACGAGCAGTACTTC. The encoded protein is CASSYHSGDEQYF.

This clonotype has a count of ten or more. The chain is built from TRBV18 and TRBJ2-2; D may be TRBD1 (6 bases). CDR3 length: 14 residues. Germline CDR1 KGHSH, CDR2 LQKENI. V was shortened by 5 bases and J by 3 bases, with 10 bases between the two germline ends. Written as DNA, the CDR3 is TGTGCCAGCTCATCTACAGGGTACACCGGGGAGCTGTTTTTT. Translating gives CASSSTGYTGELFF.

Ten or more counts support this clonotype. The rearrangement uses TRBV19 and TRBJ1-5; D not resolved. The CDR3 covers 14 residues. Trimming left V 3 bases short and J 2 bases short, with 8 bases between. Looked up from germline, CDR1 is LNHDA and CDR2 is SQIVND (reference sequence). CDR3 nucleotides: TGTGCCAGTAGTATTGTAATGGGCAATCAGCCCCAGCATTTT. Its translation is CASSIVMGNQPQHF. The full variable domain, in which reference TRBV19 and TRBJ1-5 provide the parts outside the CDR3, is DGGITQSPKYLFRKEGQNVTLSCEQNLNHDAMYWYRQDPGQGLRLIYYSQIVNDFQKGDIAEGYSVSREKKESFPLTVTSAQKNPTAFYLCASSIVMGNQPQHFGDGTRLSIL.

This clonotype was counted ten times or more. The chain employs TRBV2 and TRBJ2-7, with unresolved D. Trimming took off 2 bases at V and 5 bases at J, with 7 bases between the two ends. The germline CDR1 and CDR2 sequences are SNHLY and FYNNEI. The CDR3 contains 12 residues. CDR3 region: CASSETADEQYF. CDR3 in DNA: TGTGCCAGCAGTGAAACGGCAGACGAGCAGTACTTC. Full variable domain (rest looked up from reference TRBV2 and TRBJ2-7): EPEVTQTPSHQVTQMGQEVILRCVPISNHLYFYWYRQILGQKVEFLVSFYNNEISEKSEIFDDQFSVERPDGSNFTLKIRSTKLEDSAMYFCASSETADEQYFGPGTRLTVT.

There are many counts of this clonotype. This chain uses TRBV12-3 or TRBV12-4 with TRBJ2-7; no clear D. The germline V and J ends were trimmed by 0 bases and 6 bases, with 12 bases remaining between them. This CDR3 contains 14 residues. The CDR3 protein is CASSLAIRATEQYF. The CDR3 DNA reads TGTGCCAGCAGTTTAGCGATAAGAGCCACCGAGCAGTACTTC.

To note about this clonotype: An end of the junction does not agree with germline; a read error may underlie this. The rearrangement uses TRBV7-7 and TRBJ2-1; 7 positions agree with TRBD2. CDR3 size: 16 residues. CDR1 and CDR2 from the germline V gene are SSHAT and FNYEAQ (reference sequence). CDR3 in amino acids: CASNRPASGTYNEQFF. CDR3 in DNA: TGTGCTAGCAATCGACCGGCTAGCGGAACCTACAATGAGCAGTTCTTC.

The sample holds many counts of this clonotype. DNA for the CDR3: TGTGCCAGCAGCTTAAGGGACAGGACCTTCGACCCCCTCCACTTT. This sequence encodes CASSLRDRTFDPLHF. The chain is built from TRBV5-6 and TRBJ1-6, with 8 bases aligning to TRBD1. This CDR3 region has 15 residues. From germline, CDR1 is SGHDT and CDR2 YYEEEE. Trimming took 2 bases from V and 13 from J; bases not matched to a gene: 11.

Notes on this clonotype: Mismatch with germline at one junction end may stem from a read error. The genes are TRBV6-4 and TRBJ2-1, with TRBD1 matching 7 bases. This CDR3 has 19 amino acids. Germline loops: CDR1 MRHNA, CDR2 SNTAGT. The CDR3 bases are TGTACCAGCAGTCCTACCTTCTCTCACAGGGGCCGCAAATACAATGAGCAGTTCTTC. Translated, it gives CTSSPTFSHRGRKYNEQFF.

This clonotype was seen at least ten times. The chain recombines TRBV7-6 with TRBJ1-1; no clear D. The ends were cut back, 1 base at V and 2 bases at J, with 5 bases in the middle. Germline CDR1 reads SGHVS; CDR2 reads FNYEAQ. CDR3 size: 13 residues. The DNA of the CDR3 is TGTGCCAGCAGCTTAGAGGAAAACACTGAAGCTTTCTTT. Amino acid sequence: CASSLEENTEAFF.

The rearrangement joins TRBV10-1 to TRBJ2-1, with 12 bases lining up with TRBD2. V lost 4 bases to trimming and J lost 9 bases; unmatched junction nucleotides: 13. CDR3 length: 17 residues. CDR1 is WNHNN, CDR2 SYGVQD, per germline (reference sequence). The CDR3 bases are TGCGCCAGCAGTGCTGCTAGCGGGAGGGCCAGAGTGGCTGAGCAGTTCTTC. Its translation is CASSAASGRARVAEQFF.

The chain is built from TRBV20-1 and TRBJ2-1, with D perhaps TRBD2 (5 bases). V lost 5 bases to trimming and J lost 9 bases, with 20 bases between them. Looked up from germline, CDR1 is DFQATT and CDR2 is SNEGSKA (reference sequence). The CDR3 covers 14 residues. CDR3 residues: CSAPHVGSASEQFF. The CDR3 DNA follows: TGCAGTGCTCCCCACGTCGGTAGCGCCAGTGAGCAGTTCTTC.

The chain combines TRBV5-1 with TRBJ2-3; TRBD1 aligns across 10 bases. The germline CDR1 and CDR2 sequences are SGHRS and YFSETQ. Trimming removed 3 bases from V and 0 bases from J; junction bases left unmatched: 4. The CDR3 consists of 16 residues. In DNA form, the CDR3 reads TGCGCCAGCAGCTGGGGGACAGGGGAGAGCACAGATACGCAGTATTTT. It yields the protein CASSWGTGESTDTQYF.

This clonotype was counted many times. This chain joins TRBV12-3 or TRBV12-4 and TRBJ2-1; D remains unclear. This CDR3 contains 11 residues. Trimming shortened V by 3 bases and J by 8 bases, and 5 bases separated the two germline ends. The CDR3 region has the DNA TGTGCCAGCAGTTTGGCGGATGAGCAGTTCTTC. It translates to CASSLADEQFF.

This clonotype was seen repeatedly, ten times or more. The chain couples TRBV4-1 to TRBJ2-7; 8 nucleotides line up with TRBD2. J was trimmed by 2 bases and V by 2 bases; bases with no gene match: 8. The CDR3 runs to 16 residues. The germline V gene encodes CDR1 MGHRA and CDR2 YSYEKL. Here the CDR3 reads CASSQPGRGAPYEQYF. CDR3 coding DNA: TGCGCCAGCAGCCAACCCGGGAGGGGTGCCCCCTACGAGCAGTACTTC.

This clonotype was counted at least ten times. The chain couples TRBV7-2 to TRBJ1-5; D is undetermined. V was clipped by 1 base and J by 0 bases, with 4 bases between them. The CDR3 is 14 amino acids. Germline V gives CDR1 SGHTA, CDR2 FQGNSA. CDR3 protein: CASSLGDSNQPQHF. Written as DNA, the CDR3 is TGTGCCAGCAGCTTAGGCGATAGCAATCAGCCCCAGCATTTT.

This clonotype came up many times. The rearrangement links TRBV29-1 to TRBJ2-3, with 9 bases lining up with TRBD1. CDR3 length: 13 amino acids. Germline V lookup: CDR1 SQVTM, CDR2 ANQGSEA. J gave up 2 bases and V 8 bases, and 5 bases lay outside the gene matches. CDR3 sequence: CSLQGADTDTQYF. CDR3 nucleotides: TGCAGCCTACAGGGGGCGGACACAGATACGCAGTATTTT.

This clonotype was recorded at least ten times. The chain links TRBV2 to TRBJ2-5; D not certain. The V gene lost 0 bases and the J gene lost 11 bases, with 7 bases spanning the gap. CDR3 length equals 11 residues. Germline CDR1 is SNHLY and CDR2 is FYNNEI. The CDR3 DNA reads as TGTGCCAGCAGTGAAGCGCTTAGGCAGTACTTC. Translated: CASSEALRQYF.

This clonotype was counted between two and nine times. The chain links TRBV7-9 to TRBJ2-2, with D perhaps matching TRBD2 (5 bases). Trimming took off 5 bases at V and 5 bases at J, with 12 bases between the two ends. Germline V gene data show CDR1 as SEHNR and CDR2 as FQNEAQ (reference sequence). The CDR3 covers 14 residues. CDR3 region: CASSLPPGTGELFF. Written as DNA, the CDR3 is TGTGCCAGCAGCCTTCCCCCGGGAACCGGGGAGCTGTTTTTT.

This clonotype was counted many times. The genes are TRBV24-1 and TRBJ2-1, with 7 bases identical to TRBD1. Looked up from germline, CDR1 is KGHDR and CDR2 is SFDVKD. The CDR3 is 15 amino acids. V shed 5 bases, J shed 5 bases, and the junction held 8 bases outside the gene matches. The chain's CDR3 is CATSAQGTANNEQFF. CDR3 nucleotides: TGTGCCACCAGTGCCCAGGGGACAGCAAACAATGAGCAGTTCTTC.

This clonotype was observed a few times. The V and J genes are TRBV5-4 and TRBJ2-7, with 10 bases aligning to TRBD2. The germline gives CDR1 SGHNT, CDR2 YYREEE (reference sequence). Trimming removed 0 bases from V and 1 base from J; junction bases left unmatched: 1. This CDR3 is built from 15 residues. The CDR3 is CASSLEAGGSYEQYF. In DNA, the CDR3 is TGTGCCAGCAGCTTGGAAGCGGGAGGGTCCTACGAGCAGTACTTC.

This clonotype was seen at least ten times. V is TRBV11-3 and J is TRBJ1-2, with 7 bases that match TRBD1. Germline CDR1 SGHNT, CDR2 YENEEA. V gave up 4 bases and J gave up 4 bases; unmatched junction bases: 9. The CDR3 contains 15 residues. This chain's CDR3 is CASSSPGRDSYGYTF. CDR3 DNA: TGTGCCAGCAGCTCACCCGGTCGGGACAGCTATGGCTACACCTTC.

This clonotype was seen many times. CDR3 loop: CAISGKDTQYF. In nucleotides, the CDR3 is TGTGCCATCAGTGGAAAAGATACGCAGTATTTT. The chain joins TRBV10-3 to TRBJ2-3; D is unclear. This CDR3 has 11 residues. Trimming shortened V by 4 bases and J by 5 bases, and 4 bases separated the two germline ends. Germline V gene sequence: CDR1 ENHRY, CDR2 SYGVKD.

At least ten counts were recorded for this clonotype. This chain connects TRBV27 to TRBJ1-2; 8 bases line up with TRBD1. The germline V gene has CDR1 MNHEY and CDR2 SMNVEV (reference sequence). The CDR3 has 14 amino acids. The J segment lost 4 bases and the V segment lost 4 bases, leaving 5 bases of the junction unmatched. CDR3: CASSSPDRGYGYTF. The CDR3 region has the DNA TGTGCCAGCAGTTCACCCGACAGGGGCTATGGCTACACCTTC.